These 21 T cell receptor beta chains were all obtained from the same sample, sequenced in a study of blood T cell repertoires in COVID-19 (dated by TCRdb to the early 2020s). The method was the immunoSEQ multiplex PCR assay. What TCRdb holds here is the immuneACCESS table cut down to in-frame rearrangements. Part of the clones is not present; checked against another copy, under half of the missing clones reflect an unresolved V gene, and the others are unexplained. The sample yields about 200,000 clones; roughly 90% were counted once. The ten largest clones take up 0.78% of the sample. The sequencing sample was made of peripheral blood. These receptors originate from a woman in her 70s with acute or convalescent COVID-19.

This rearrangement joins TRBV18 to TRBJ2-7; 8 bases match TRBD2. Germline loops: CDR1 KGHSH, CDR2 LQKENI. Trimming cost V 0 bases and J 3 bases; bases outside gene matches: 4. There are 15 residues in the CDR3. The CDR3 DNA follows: TGTGCCAGCTCACCACCCGGGACTAGGGTCTACGAGCAGTACTTC. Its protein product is CASSPPGTRVYEQYF.

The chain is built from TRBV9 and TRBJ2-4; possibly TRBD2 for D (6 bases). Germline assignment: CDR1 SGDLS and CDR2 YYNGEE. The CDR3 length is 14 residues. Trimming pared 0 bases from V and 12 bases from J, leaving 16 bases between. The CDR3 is CASSVDATSSTQYF. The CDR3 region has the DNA TGTGCCAGCAGCGTAGATGCTACTAGCTCAACTCAGTACTTC.

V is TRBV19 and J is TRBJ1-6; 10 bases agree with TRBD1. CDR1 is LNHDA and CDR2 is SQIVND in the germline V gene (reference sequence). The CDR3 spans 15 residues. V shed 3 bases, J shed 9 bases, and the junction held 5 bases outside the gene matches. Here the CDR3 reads CASSIEGTGVSPLHF. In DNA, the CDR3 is TGTGCCAGTAGTATCGAAGGGACAGGGGTTTCACCCCTCCACTTT. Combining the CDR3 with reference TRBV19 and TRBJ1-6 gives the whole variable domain DGGITQSPKYLFRKEGQNVTLSCEQNLNHDAMYWYRQDPGQGLRLIYYSQIVNDFQKGDIAEGYSVSREKKESFPLTVTSAQKNPTAFYLCASSIEGTGVSPLHFGNGTRLTVT.

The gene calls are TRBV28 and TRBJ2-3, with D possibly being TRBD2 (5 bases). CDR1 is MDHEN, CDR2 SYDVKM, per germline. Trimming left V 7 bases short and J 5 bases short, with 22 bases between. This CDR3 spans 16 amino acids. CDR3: CASNESGSPRLDTQYF. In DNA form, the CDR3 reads TGTGCCAGCAACGAGTCGGGGTCCCCGCGCTTAGATACGCAGTATTTT.

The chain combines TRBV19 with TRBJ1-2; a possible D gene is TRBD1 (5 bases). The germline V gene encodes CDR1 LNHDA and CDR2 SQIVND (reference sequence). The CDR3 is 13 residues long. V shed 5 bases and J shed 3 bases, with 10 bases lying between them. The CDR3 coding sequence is TGTGCCAGTAGTGTTACGGGGGACTATGGCTACACCTTC. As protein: CASSVTGDYGYTF. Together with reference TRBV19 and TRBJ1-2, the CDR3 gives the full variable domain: DGGITQSPKYLFRKEGQNVTLSCEQNLNHDAMYWYRQDPGQGLRLIYYSQIVNDFQKGDIAEGYSVSREKKESFPLTVTSAQKNPTAFYLCASSVTGDYGYTFGSGTRLTVV.

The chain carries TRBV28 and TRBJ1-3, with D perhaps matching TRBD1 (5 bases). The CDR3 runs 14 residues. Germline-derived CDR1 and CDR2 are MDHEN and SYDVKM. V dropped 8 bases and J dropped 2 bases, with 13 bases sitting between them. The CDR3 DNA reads TGTGCCAGCGTCCGGGGGGGGGCTGGAAACACCATATATTTT. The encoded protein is CASVRGGAGNTIYF.

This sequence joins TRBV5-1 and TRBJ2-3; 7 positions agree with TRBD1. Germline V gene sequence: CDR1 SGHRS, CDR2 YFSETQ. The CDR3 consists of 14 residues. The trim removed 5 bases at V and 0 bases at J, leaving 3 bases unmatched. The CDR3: CASRPGGSTDTQYF. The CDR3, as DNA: TGCGCCAGCAGGCCAGGGGGTAGCACAGATACGCAGTATTTT.

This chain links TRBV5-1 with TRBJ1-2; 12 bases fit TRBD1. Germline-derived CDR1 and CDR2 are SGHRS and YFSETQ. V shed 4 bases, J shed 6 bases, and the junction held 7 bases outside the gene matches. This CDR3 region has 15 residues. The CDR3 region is CASSSEGQGADGYTF. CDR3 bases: TGCGCCAGCAGCAGCGAGGGACAGGGGGCTGATGGCTACACCTTC.

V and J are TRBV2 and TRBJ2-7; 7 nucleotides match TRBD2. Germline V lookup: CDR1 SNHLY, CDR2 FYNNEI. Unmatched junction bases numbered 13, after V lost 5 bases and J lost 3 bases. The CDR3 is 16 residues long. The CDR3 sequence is CASSPRTSGLRYEQYF. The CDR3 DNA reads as TGTGCCAGCAGTCCCAGGACTAGTGGGCTCCGCTACGAGCAGTACTTC.

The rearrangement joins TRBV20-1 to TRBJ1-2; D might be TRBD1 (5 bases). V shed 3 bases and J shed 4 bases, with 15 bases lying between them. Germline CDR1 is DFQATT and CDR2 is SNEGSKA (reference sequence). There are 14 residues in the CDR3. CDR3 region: CSASAGPQGYGYTF. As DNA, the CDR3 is TGCAGTGCTAGTGCAGGGCCCCAGGGCTATGGCTACACCTTC.

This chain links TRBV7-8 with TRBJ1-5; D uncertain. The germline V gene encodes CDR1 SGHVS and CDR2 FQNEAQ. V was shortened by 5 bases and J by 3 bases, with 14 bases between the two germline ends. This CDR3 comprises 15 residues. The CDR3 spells CASSPRTGVNQPQHF. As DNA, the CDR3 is TGTGCCAGCAGCCCGAGGACTGGCGTCAATCAGCCCCAGCATTTT. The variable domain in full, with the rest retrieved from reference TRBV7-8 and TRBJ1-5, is GAGVSQSPRYKVAKRGQDVALRCDPISGHVSLFWYQQALGQGPEFLTYFQNEAQLDKSGLPSDRFFAERPEGSVSTLKIQRTQQEDSAVYLCASSPRTGVNQPQHFGDGTRLSIL.

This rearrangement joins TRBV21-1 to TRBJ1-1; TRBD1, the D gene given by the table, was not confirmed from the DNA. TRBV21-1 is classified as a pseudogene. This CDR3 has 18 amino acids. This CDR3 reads CASSKVRGRGLRNTEAFF. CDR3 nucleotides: TGTGCCAGCAGCAAAGTCCGCGGCAGGGGGCTGAGGAACACTGAAGCTTTCTTT.

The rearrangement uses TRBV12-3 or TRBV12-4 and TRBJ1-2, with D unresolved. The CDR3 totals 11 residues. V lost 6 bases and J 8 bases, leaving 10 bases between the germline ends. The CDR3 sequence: CASSKSHGYTF. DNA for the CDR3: TGTGCCAGCAGCAAATCACACGGCTACACCTTC.

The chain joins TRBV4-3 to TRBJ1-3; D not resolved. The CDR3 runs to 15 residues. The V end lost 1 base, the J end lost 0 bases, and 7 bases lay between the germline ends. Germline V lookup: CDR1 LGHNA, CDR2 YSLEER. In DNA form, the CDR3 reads TGCGCCAGCAGCCAAGGTGCGGCCTCTGGAAACACCATATATTTT. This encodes CASSQGAASGNTIYF.

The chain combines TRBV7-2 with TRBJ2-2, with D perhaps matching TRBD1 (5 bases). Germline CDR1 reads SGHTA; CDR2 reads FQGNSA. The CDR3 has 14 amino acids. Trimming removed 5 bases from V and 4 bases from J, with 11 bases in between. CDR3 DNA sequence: TGTGCCAGCAGCCCCCTTAGGGGCACCGGGGAGCTGTTTTTT. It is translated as CASSPLRGTGELFF.

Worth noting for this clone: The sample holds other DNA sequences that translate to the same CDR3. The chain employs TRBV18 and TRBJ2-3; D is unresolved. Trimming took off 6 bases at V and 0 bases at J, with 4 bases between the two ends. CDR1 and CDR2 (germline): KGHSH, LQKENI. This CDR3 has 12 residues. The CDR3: CASSPSTDTQYF. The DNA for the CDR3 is TGTGCCAGCTCCCCTAGCACAGATACGCAGTATTTT. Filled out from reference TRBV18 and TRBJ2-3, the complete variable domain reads NAGVMQNPRHLVRRRGQEARLRCSPMKGHSHVYWYRQLPEEGLKFMVYLQKENIIDESGMPKERFSAEFPKEGPSILRIQQVVRGDSAAYFCASSPSTDTQYFGPGTRLTVL.

The CDR3 bases are TGTGCCAGTGCCCAGGGGGCGGGTAATTCACCCCTCCACTTT. It yields the protein CASAQGAGNSPLHF. The V call is TRBV7-2, the J call TRBJ1-6; 8 bases match TRBD1. Germline lookup yields CDR1 SGHTA and CDR2 FQGNSA. CDR3 length equals 14 residues. V was clipped by 9 bases and J by 6 bases; unmatched bases: 7.

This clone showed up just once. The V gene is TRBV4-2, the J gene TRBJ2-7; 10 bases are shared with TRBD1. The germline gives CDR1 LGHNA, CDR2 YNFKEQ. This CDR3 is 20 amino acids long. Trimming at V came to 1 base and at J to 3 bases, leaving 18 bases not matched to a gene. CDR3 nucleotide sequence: TGTGCCAGCAGCCAAGCGCGGCGGCACAGGGACAGGGGATATTACTACGAGCAGTACTTC. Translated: CASSQARRHRDRGYYYEQYF.

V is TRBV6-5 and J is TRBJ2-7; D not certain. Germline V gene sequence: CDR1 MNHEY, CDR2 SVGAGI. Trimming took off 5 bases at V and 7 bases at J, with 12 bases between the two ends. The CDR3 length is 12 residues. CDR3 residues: CASSNPFTEQYF. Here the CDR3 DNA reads TGTGCCAGCAGTAACCCCTTTACAGAGCAGTACTTC.

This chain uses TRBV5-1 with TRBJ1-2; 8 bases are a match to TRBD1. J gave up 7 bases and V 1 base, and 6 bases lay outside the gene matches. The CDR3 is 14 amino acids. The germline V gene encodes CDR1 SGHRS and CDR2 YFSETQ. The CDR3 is CASSLSGGRGGYTF. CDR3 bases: TGCGCCAGCAGCTTGTCAGGGGGCCGTGGTGGCTACACCTTC.

The CDR3 protein is CASSARTGRVYEQYF. CDR3 bases: TGTGCCAGCAGCGCCCGGACAGGGAGGGTCTACGAGCAGTACTTC. This chain uses TRBV7-9 with TRBJ2-7; TRBD1 might be the D (8 bases). This CDR3 comprises 15 residues. Germline V gene lookup returns CDR1 SEHNR and CDR2 FQNEAQ (reference sequence). V was trimmed by 5 bases and J by 3 bases, leaving 17 bases between them.